A selection of T cell receptor beta chains follows, all from one sample in a study of shared clonotypes between healthy human individuals. Clones were sequenced by immunoSEQ multiplex PCR, and TCRdb holds only the in-frame ones, with some missing. The sample holds over 850,000 clones, more than 75% seen once. The source material was memory CD4+ T cells from PBMCs. These receptors all come from a young man in good health. Some clones in this sample may be carry-over from other donors' samples. CDR3s include the opening cysteine and the closing phenylalanine or tryptophan. The order of the fields is D gene, J gene, V gene, clone size, CDR3 DNA, CDR3 protein. D genes are given only for firm matches. Not all rows give a size; the values are once, few, many and, for expanded clones, a class.

D: TRBD1
J: TRBJ1-5
V: TRBV28
size: once
DNA: TGTGCCAGCAGTTTAAACAGGGGGACAGGGGTCAATCAGCCCCAGCATTTT
CDR3: CASSLNRGTGVNQPQHF

D: -
J: TRBJ1-2
V: TRBV5-1
size: -
DNA: TGCGCCAGCAGCTTGGTCGCAGCGTCTGATGGCTACACCTTC
CDR3: CASSLVAASDGYTF

D: -
J: TRBJ2-1
V: TRBV15
size: -
DNA: TGTGCCACCAGCAGAGATCTGATACAGGCGGGGAATGAGCAGTTCTTC
CDR3: CATSRDLIQAGNEQFF

D: -
J: TRBJ2-7
V: TRBV5-1
size: -
DNA: TGCGCCAGCAGCTTAGAACAGGGAGGGGGCGAGCAGTACTTC
CDR3: CASSLEQGGGEQYF

D: -
J: TRBJ1-1
V: TRBV7-9
size: -
DNA: TGTGCCAGCAGCTTAGGCGCGCCAGTGAACACTGAAGCTTTCTTT
CDR3: CASSLGAPVNTEAFF

D: TRBD1
J: TRBJ1-5
V: TRBV28
size: -
DNA: TGTGCCAGCAGTGGACAGGGAAGCAATCAGCCCCAGCATTTT
CDR3: CASSGQGSNQPQHF

D: -
J: TRBJ2-2
V: TRBV7-9
size: -
DNA: TGTGCCAGCAGCTTTGATGGGACCGGGGAGCTGTTTTTT
CDR3: CASSFDGTGELFF

D: TRBD1
J: TRBJ1-1
V: TRBV5-4
size: -
DNA: TGTGCCAGCAGCTTGGGGGGCAGGGGGCGCTCGCGGACTGAAGCTTTCTTT
CDR3: CASSLGGRGRSRTEAFF

D: TRBD2
J: TRBJ2-7
V: TRBV18
size: -
DNA: TGTGCCAGCTCACCACCGAATCTAGCGGGATCCTACGAGCAGTACTTC
CDR3: CASSPPNLAGSYEQYF

D: -
J: TRBJ1-4
V: TRBV10-3
size: -
DNA: TGTGCCACTCGGCACGAAAAACTGTTTTTT
CDR3: CATRHEKLFF